Following are 10 T cell receptor beta chains from one sample sequenced in a study of blood T cell repertoires in COVID-19. Profiling relied on immunoSEQ multiplex PCR, and the TCRdb table lists in-frame clones only, not all of them. The sample lists about 160,000 clones; roughly 73% were seen once. Sample: peripheral blood. The receptors derive from a man in his sixties or seventies with acute or convalescent COVID-19.

The chain employs TRBV18 and TRBJ2-7, with TRBD2 matching 8 bases. Germline V CDR1 and CDR2: KGHSH, LQKENI. V was clipped by 2 bases and J by 2 bases; unmatched bases: 2. The CDR3 is 14 residues long. The CDR3 spells CASSPSGGAYEQYF. The CDR3 DNA follows: TGTGCCAGCTCACCATCCGGGGGGGCCTACGAGCAGTACTTC.

This sequence joins TRBV7-2 and TRBJ2-7; TRBD2 aligns across 7 bases. V shed 3 bases, J shed 1 base, and the junction held 3 bases outside the gene matches. The CDR3 is 14 amino acids. Per the germline V gene, CDR1 is SGHTA and CDR2 is FQGNSA. The CDR3 DNA is TGTGCCAGCAGCTTGCTAGCGGCATCCTACGAGCAGTACTTC. This sequence encodes CASSLLAASYEQYF.

The chain employs TRBV18 and TRBJ1-1; 8 bases are shared with TRBD1. Looked up from germline, CDR1 is KGHSH and CDR2 is LQKENI. With V trimmed by 3 bases and J by 4 bases, 4 bases remained unmatched. CDR3 size: 14 residues. The CDR3 sequence is CASSPGTGSTEAFF. The CDR3 DNA reads as TGTGCCAGCTCACCTGGGACAGGATCCACTGAAGCTTTCTTT. Combining the CDR3 with reference TRBV18 and TRBJ1-1 gives the whole variable domain NAGVMQNPRHLVRRRGQEARLRCSPMKGHSHVYWYRQLPEEGLKFMVYLQKENIIDESGMPKERFSAEFPKEGPSILRIQQVVRGDSAAYFCASSPGTGSTEAFFGQGTRLTVV.

The rearrangement joins TRBV2 to TRBJ2-7, with D hard to call. The CDR3 covers 12 residues. V lost 6 bases, J lost 1 base, and 7 bases lay in between. The germline V gene encodes CDR1 SNHLY and CDR2 FYNNEI. CDR3 coding DNA: TGTGCCAGCAGCCCCGTATCCTACGAGCAGTACTTC. Amino acids: CASSPVSYEQYF.

V gene TRBV5-1 combines with J gene TRBJ2-5; 7 bases agree with TRBD2. The CDR3 length is 14 residues. Germline-derived CDR1 and CDR2 are SGHRS and YFSETQ. J lost 4 bases, V lost 3 bases, and 6 bases had no gene match. The CDR3 region is CASSSVAGVETQYF. The CDR3 DNA follows: TGCGCCAGCAGCTCGGTTGCGGGGGTAGAGACCCAGTACTTC.

V and J are TRBV11-2 and TRBJ2-1; D perhaps matches TRBD2 (6 bases). Germline V gene lookup returns CDR1 SGHAT and CDR2 FQNNGV. Trimming cost V 2 bases and J 5 bases, with 16 bases left between them. The CDR3 length is 16 residues. In nucleotides, the CDR3 is TGTGCCAGCAGCTTAATCGCGGAGGAGGGTGACAATGAGCAGTTCTTC. This sequence encodes CASSLIAEEGDNEQFF.

The chain links TRBV19 to TRBJ1-5; 7 bases line up with TRBD1. This CDR3 is built from 14 residues. The junction had 5 bases not matched to a gene; V was cut back by 5 bases and J by 4 bases. From germline, CDR1 is LNHDA and CDR2 SQIVND (reference sequence). The CDR3 nucleotides read TGTGCCAGTAGTTCAGGGGGGCAGAATCAGCCCCAGCATTTT. Protein sequence: CASSSGGQNQPQHF.

In its sample, this clone was seen once. The chain carries TRBV9 and TRBJ2-3, with 9 bases lining up with TRBD1. Germline trimming cut 4 bases from V and 4 bases from J; bases unmatched to any gene: 4. Germline-derived CDR1 and CDR2 are SGDLS and YYNGEE. CDR3 size: 14 residues. In nucleotides, the CDR3 is TGTGCCAGCAGCCTCCGGGACAGGGCAGATACGCAGTATTTT. This encodes CASSLRDRADTQYF.

In its sample, this clone was seen once. This chain links TRBV19 with TRBJ1-6; D unclear. Germline CDR1 and CDR2: LNHDA and SQIVND (reference sequence). V was cut by 3 bases and J by 3 bases, with 3 bases left in between. The length of the CDR3 is 13 residues. The CDR3 region is CASSISYNSPLHF. The CDR3 DNA reads TGTGCCAGTAGTATCAGCTATAATTCACCCCTCCACTTT.

V usage is TRBV18 and J usage is TRBJ1-4; D gene unclear. V was shortened by 4 bases and J by 5 bases, with 8 bases between the two germline ends. CDR1 and CDR2 (germline): KGHSH, LQKENI. CDR3 length: 13 amino acids. CDR3 sequence reads: CASSLAENEKLFF. Here the CDR3 DNA reads TGTGCCAGCTCACTGGCAGAAAATGAAAAACTGTTTTTT.